The rows below give T cell receptor beta chains drawn from one sample of a study of blood T cells in healthy people across ages. TCRdb processed the 5' RACE reads anew with MiXCR; each CDR3 protein has one entry. The sample holds roughly 680,000 distinct CDR3 sequences, approximately 52% seen once. The sample consisted of blood. These receptors were taken from a woman at least 80 years old in good health. Both conserved end residues are part of each CDR3. A D gene is named only where the DNA matches it firmly. Clone size is not always given. Where it is, it says once, few, many or a class for expanded clones.

cdr3_aa: CASSRTVRGNEQYF; cdr3_nt: TGTGCCAGCAGCCGGACGGTGAGGGGGAACGAGCAGTACTTC; j_call: TRBJ2-7; v_call: TRBV11-2; clone_size: -; d_call: -
cdr3_aa: CSAPRVASGANEQFF; cdr3_nt: TGCAGTGCCCCTCGGGTGGCTAGCGGGGCCAACGAGCAGTTCTTC; j_call: TRBJ2-1; v_call: TRBV20-1; clone_size: -; d_call: TRBD2
cdr3_aa: CSTSKTSGGAWTGELFF; cdr3_nt: TGTTCCACCAGTAAGACTAGCGGGGGGGCCTGGACCGGGGAGCTGTTTTTT; j_call: TRBJ2-2; v_call: TRBV24-1; clone_size: few; d_call: TRBD2
cdr3_aa: CASSQGTSGSYQETQYF; cdr3_nt: TGTGCCAGCAGCCAAGGGACTAGCGGGAGTTATCAAGAGACCCAGTACTTC; j_call: TRBJ2-5; v_call: TRBV3-1; clone_size: many; d_call: TRBD2
cdr3_aa: CASSEVGRGELFF; cdr3_nt: TGTGCCAGCAGTGAAGTTGGGAGAGGGGAGCTGTTTTTT; j_call: TRBJ2-2; v_call: TRBV6-1; clone_size: -; d_call: -
cdr3_aa: CASSLSGGNYEQYF; cdr3_nt: TGTGCCAGCAGTCTTAGCGGGGGGAACTATGAGCAGTACTTC; j_call: TRBJ2-5; v_call: TRBV7-2; clone_size: -; d_call: TRBD2
cdr3_aa: CVSSWERGGSGTYNEQFF; cdr3_nt: TGCGTCAGCAGCTGGGAAAGGGGTGGCAGCGGTACTTACAATGAGCAGTTCTTC; j_call: TRBJ2-1; v_call: TRBV5-1; clone_size: -; d_call: -
cdr3_aa: CSARVANEQFF; cdr3_nt: TGCAGTGCTAGAGTTGCTAATGAGCAGTTCTTC; j_call: TRBJ2-1; v_call: TRBV20-1; clone_size: -; d_call: -
cdr3_aa: CASSRDYDRGEQFF; cdr3_nt: TGTGCCAGCTCCCGGGACTACGATCGGGGTGAGCAGTTCTTC; j_call: TRBJ2-1; v_call: TRBV6-5; clone_size: many; d_call: TRBD2
cdr3_aa: CASRAWAGPYNEQFF; cdr3_nt: TGTGCCAGCAGGGCGTGGGCGGGGCCCTACAATGAGCAGTTCTTC; j_call: TRBJ2-1; v_call: TRBV2; clone_size: -; d_call: -
cdr3_aa: CASSFKGPLSGTYEQYF; cdr3_nt: TGTGCCAGCTCATTCAAGGGCCCCCTTAGCGGAACCTACGAGCAGTACTTC; j_call: TRBJ2-7; v_call: TRBV18; clone_size: many; d_call: -
cdr3_aa: CTSSDSGTQGTDTQYF; cdr3_nt: TGTACCAGCAGCGACTCCGGGACGCAGGGGACAGATACGCAGTATTTT; j_call: TRBJ2-3; v_call: TRBV9; clone_size: -; d_call: -
cdr3_aa: CASSHLLVGGTDTQYF; cdr3_nt: TGTGCCAGCAGCCACCTACTAGTGGGGGGCACAGATACGCAGTATTTT; j_call: TRBJ2-3; v_call: TRBV3-1; clone_size: -; d_call: -
cdr3_aa: CASSPERGRNTGELFF; cdr3_nt: TGCGCCAGCAGCCCCGAGCGGGGGAGGAACACCGGGGAGCTGTTTTTT; j_call: TRBJ2-2; v_call: TRBV5-1; clone_size: -; d_call: TRBD2
cdr3_aa: CSGGDRARQETQYF; cdr3_nt: TGCAGCGGTGGGGACAGGGCGCGGCAAGAGACCCAGTACTTC; j_call: TRBJ2-5; v_call: TRBV29-1; clone_size: many; d_call: TRBD1
cdr3_aa: CASSQGGAGTGELFF; cdr3_nt: TGTGCCAGCAGCCAAGGGGGAGCGGGCACCGGGGAGCTGTTTTTT; j_call: TRBJ2-2; v_call: TRBV3-1; clone_size: -; d_call: -
cdr3_aa: CASSPEPGQGLGFGSPPHF; cdr3_nt: TGTGCCAGCAGCCCAGAGCCGGGACAGGGGCTTGGATTCGGTTCACCCCCCCACTTT; j_call: TRBJ1-6; v_call: TRBV7-2; clone_size: -; d_call: TRBD1